This entry features one TCR beta chain sequence. Its antigen is still unknown. One heparinised draw of blood, averaging roughly 120 mL, came from each donor. Purity of each sorted population was above 95%. The entry originates in a study of beta chain features in type 1 diabetes. Whole-study context: Across all samples, fewer than 140 million sorted cells were examined.

Sequenced material consisted of expressed TCRB transcripts (all of the isolated RNA was reverse transcribed). Sequencing used immunoSEQ multiplex PCR; TCRdb keeps in-frame clones, though not all of them. The sample carries 900,000 or so clones, about a sixth recorded once. This CDR3 region has 17 residues. Germline V gene lookup returns CDR1 MDHEN and CDR2 SYDVKM. J gave up 4 bases and V 4 bases, and 10 bases lay outside the gene matches. Broader study findings: VDJ junctions from type 1 diabetes patients carried fewer insertions and larger deletions.

Sequenced material: naive CD4+ T cells from blood. The V gene is TRBV28, the J gene TRBJ2-2; 9 bases map to TRBD2. This clonotype originated in a woman between 18 and 30 years old in good health. The DNA of the CDR3 is TGTGCCAGCAGTTCACGAAAGGGGACTAGCAGCACCGGGGAGCTGTTTTTT. It translates to CASSSRKGTSSTGELFF.